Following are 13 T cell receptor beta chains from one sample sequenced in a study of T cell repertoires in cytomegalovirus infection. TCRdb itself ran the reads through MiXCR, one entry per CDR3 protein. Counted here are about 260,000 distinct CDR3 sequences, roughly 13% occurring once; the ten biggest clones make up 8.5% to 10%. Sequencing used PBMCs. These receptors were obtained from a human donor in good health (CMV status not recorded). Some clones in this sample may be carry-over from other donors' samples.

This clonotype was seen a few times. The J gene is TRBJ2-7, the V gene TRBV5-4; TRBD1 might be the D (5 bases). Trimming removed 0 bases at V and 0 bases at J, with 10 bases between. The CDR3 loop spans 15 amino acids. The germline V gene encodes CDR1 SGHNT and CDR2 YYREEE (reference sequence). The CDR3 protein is CASSLGGGFSYEQYF. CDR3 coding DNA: TGTGCCAGCAGCTTGGGGGGCGGATTCTCCTACGAGCAGTACTTC.

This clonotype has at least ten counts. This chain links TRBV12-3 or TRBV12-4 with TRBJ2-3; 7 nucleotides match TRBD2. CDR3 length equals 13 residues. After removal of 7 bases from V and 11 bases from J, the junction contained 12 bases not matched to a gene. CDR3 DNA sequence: TGTGCCAGCATGATGGGCCGGGGGGTTGGGCAGTATTTT. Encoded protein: CASMMGRGVGQYF.

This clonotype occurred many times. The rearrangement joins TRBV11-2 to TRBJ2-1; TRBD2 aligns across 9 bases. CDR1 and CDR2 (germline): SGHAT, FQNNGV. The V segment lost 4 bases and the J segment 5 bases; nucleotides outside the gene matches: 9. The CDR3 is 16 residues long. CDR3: CASSSAATSGNNEQFF. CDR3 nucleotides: TGTGCCAGCAGCTCAGCCGCGACTAGCGGAAACAATGAGCAGTTCTTC.

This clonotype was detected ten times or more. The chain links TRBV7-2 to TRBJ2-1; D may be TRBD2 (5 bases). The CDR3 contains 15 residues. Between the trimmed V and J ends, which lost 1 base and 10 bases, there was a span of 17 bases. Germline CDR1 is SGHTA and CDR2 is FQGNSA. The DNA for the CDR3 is TGTGCCAGCAGCTTAGGAGGCCTAGGGAGAGTAGAGCAGTTCTTC. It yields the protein CASSLGGLGRVEQFF.

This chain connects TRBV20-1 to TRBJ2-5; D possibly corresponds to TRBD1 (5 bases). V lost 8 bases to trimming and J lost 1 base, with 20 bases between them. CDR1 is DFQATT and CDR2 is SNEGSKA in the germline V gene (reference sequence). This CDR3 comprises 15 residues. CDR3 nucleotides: TGCAGTACATCCGACAGTCCCCTTCTCCAAGAGACCCAGTACTTC. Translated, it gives CSTSDSPLLQETQYF.

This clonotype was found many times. CDR3 in amino acids: CASRGGRSILAKNIQYF. CDR3 nucleotide sequence: TGTGCCAGCCGCGGTGGCCGATCGATTTTAGCCAAAAACATTCAGTACTTC. The rearrangement joins TRBV2 to TRBJ2-4; D remains unclear. The V end lost 8 bases, the J end lost 0 bases, and 20 bases lay between the germline ends. This CDR3 has 17 amino acids. The V gene's germline CDR1 is SNHLY and CDR2 FYNNEI.

The CDR3 DNA follows: TGTGCCAGCAGCCCGATCTGGCAGATTGGGGACATTCAGTACTTC. Encoded protein: CASSPIWQIGDIQYF. This chain connects TRBV7-8 to TRBJ2-4; D is undetermined. CDR1 is SGHVS, CDR2 FQNEAQ, per germline. The CDR3 sequence is 15 residues long. The germline V and J ends were trimmed by 5 bases and 8 bases, with 19 bases remaining between them.

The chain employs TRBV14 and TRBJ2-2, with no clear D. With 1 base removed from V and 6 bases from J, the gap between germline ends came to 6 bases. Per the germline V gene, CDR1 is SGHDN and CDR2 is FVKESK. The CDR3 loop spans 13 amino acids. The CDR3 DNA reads TGTGCCAGCAGCCAAGTTAGCCCCGGGGAGCTGTTTTTT. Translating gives CASSQVSPGELFF.

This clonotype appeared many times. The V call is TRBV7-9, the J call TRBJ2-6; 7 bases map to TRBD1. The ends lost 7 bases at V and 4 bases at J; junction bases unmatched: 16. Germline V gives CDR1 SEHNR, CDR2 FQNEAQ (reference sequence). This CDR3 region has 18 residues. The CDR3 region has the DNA TGTGCCAGCATCACCGGTCGGGACAGAGGCGCCGGGGCCAACGTCCTGACTTTC. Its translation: CASITGRDRGAGANVLTF.

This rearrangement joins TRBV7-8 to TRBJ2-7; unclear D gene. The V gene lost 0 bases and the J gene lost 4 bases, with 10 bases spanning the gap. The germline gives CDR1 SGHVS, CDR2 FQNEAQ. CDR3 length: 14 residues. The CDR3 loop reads CASSLAQGPYEQYF. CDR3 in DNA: TGTGCCAGCAGCTTAGCACAAGGGCCGTACGAGCAGTACTTC.

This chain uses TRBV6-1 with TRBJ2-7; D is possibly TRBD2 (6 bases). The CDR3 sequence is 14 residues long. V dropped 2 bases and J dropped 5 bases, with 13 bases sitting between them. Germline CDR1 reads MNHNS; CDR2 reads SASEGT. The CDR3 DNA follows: TGTGCCAGCAGTGAACTTCTTGGGGGGAACGAGCAGTACTTC. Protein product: CASSELLGGNEQYF.

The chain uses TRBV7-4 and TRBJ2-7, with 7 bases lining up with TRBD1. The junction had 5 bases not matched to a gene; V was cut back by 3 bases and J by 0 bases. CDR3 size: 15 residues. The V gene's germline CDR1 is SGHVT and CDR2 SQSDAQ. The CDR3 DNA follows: TGTGCCAGCAGCTTCCAGGGGGACACCTCCTACGAGCAGTACTTC. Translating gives CASSFQGDTSYEQYF.

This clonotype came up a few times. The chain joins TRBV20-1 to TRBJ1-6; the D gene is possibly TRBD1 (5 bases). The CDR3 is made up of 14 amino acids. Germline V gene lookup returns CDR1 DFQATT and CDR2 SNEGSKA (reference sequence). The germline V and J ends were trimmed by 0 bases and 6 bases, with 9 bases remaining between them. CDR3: CSARDPGINSPLHF. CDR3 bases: TGCAGTGCTAGAGATCCAGGGATTAATTCACCCCTCCACTTT.